This entry features one T cell receptor beta chain sequence. The table lists this clone with a count of one. This clone's antigen is unknown. Per-nucleotide qualities are absent, and no much larger clonotype sits a single base away. From a lookup of the germline V gene (reference sequence), CDR1 and CDR2 are SEHNR and FQNEAQ. Trimming costs V 6 bases and J 2 bases, and their ends lie 11 bases apart. From the cysteine through the phenylalanine, the CDR3 covers 14 amino acids. The CDR3 DNA has 42 bases and is translated from base 1. These data originate in a study of shared clonotypes between healthy human individuals (dated by TCRdb to 2020 to 2022). For the study in its entirety: A couple of women and a few men aged 18 to 49 years were included in the cohort. For each donor, CD4 naive and CD4 memory were each run on three plates, CD8 naive on two plates, and CD8 memory on one plate. To estimate repertoire size and how much clonotype sharing occurs between individuals, the study deeply sequenced the blood TCR repertoires of 5 or 6 healthy adults. Libraries were prepared and TCR repertoires were sequenced by different laboratories using diverse techniques, in order to increase sequencing depth and limit assay-specific biases. Leukapheresis yielded between about 0.9 and 8.9 billion PBMCs per donor.

Overall study outcomes, separate from this receptor: Based on pairwise subsampling, the degree of clonotype sharing among donors was expected to be affected by sequencing depth. Compared with non-shared clonotypes, clonotypes shared by all four sorted-subset donors had higher generation probabilities. When several donors were compared, the shared fraction of clonotypes was around 5.1% for naive CD4, roughly 3.4% for naive CD8, roughly 2.3% for memory CD4, and around 0.37% for memory CD8. Sampling was restricted to blood, and TCR repertoires in tissues likely differ from the TCR repertoires found in blood. The small number of donors limited the genetic and exposure-history diversity represented. Even with the large sequencing depth, rarefaction of the sorted-subset datasets indicated that sequencing was incomplete. Naive subsets generally had larger estimated clonotype richness than memory subsets.

Using the deep immunoSEQ assay, multiplex PCR amplified TCR CDR3 regions from genomic DNA. Extracted genomic DNA from each cell subset was spread evenly across all wells of several immunoSEQ 96-well plates, with each plate serving as a replicate. For sorted subsets, 150 to 250 ng genomic DNA, equal to approximately 30,000 T cell genomes, was loaded into each replicate PCR. Purified libraries were measured with a Qubit 3.0 fluorometer, size-checked on a Bioanalyzer 2100, and measured again with the KAPA Library Quantification kit. Each immunoSEQ 96-well plate was sequenced on its own single-read 150-cycle Illumina NextSeq 550 flow cell. The authors' pipeline ran thus. Because only junctional sequences without quality scores were contained in the immunoSEQ output, filtering matching that applied to full-length reads could not be performed. Sequences were annotated with PyIR, a Python wrapper for IgBLAST v1.9, using IMGT germline references to assign V/J genes and CDR3. Reads were removed for weak V/J assignments (E-value above 1e-6), missing CDR3, stop codons, out-of-frame junctions, or ambiguous translated residues. V3J clonotypes were defined as sequences sharing the same inferred V gene, J gene, and CDR3 amino acid sequence. Percentage overlap between repertoires was computed as shared unique clonotypes divided by the size of the smaller repertoire. Richness of each repertoire was evaluated using RTK rarefaction, the Chao1 estimator, and Recon v2.1 estimates of unobserved clonotypes. Generation probabilities for all TCRbeta clonotypes obtained by the gDNA method from a handful of donors were computed using OLGA. TCRdb took over this immuneACCESS table, retaining in-frame rearrangements with V and J assigned. Such tables are incomplete; in checked studies, under half of the missing clones stem from an unresolved V gene, and the remainder is unexplained. From that table come the V and J calls and clone size; the DNA was used to work out D and trimming. Present in this sample are roughly 520,000 clones, 90% to 97% of which were seen just once. The ten most abundant clones make up under 0.065% of the sample.

Donors were healthy HIV-negative adults with no recently reported acute infections or vaccinations. Every donor was a Caucasian adult residing in Nashville, Tennessee, USA. CD4+ T cells were enriched through magnetic negative selection, after which naive cells were positively selected on CD45RA and the remaining negative fraction served as the memory subset. Blood was obtained by leukapheresis, after which PBMCs were separated by Ficoll-Histopaque density gradient centrifugation and cryopreserved in liquid nitrogen vapor phase. Analytical flow cytometry was used to check the purity and quantity of each magnetically sorted T cell population. Genomic DNA was isolated from every sorted fraction and measured by UV absorbance on a Nanodrop 2000c.

The chain employs TRBV7-9 and TRBJ2-4, with TRBD1 tentatively as D gene (5 bases match). The sample comprised naive CD4+ T cells sorted from blood. The cell subset or site label, read with the paper, signifies: CD45RA+ positively selected. The receptor was derived from a woman aged 25 to 39 in good health. Read as DNA, the sequence is TGTGCCAGCAGGTTGAAGGGGACCAAAAACATTCAGTACTTC. This gives the protein CASRLKGTKNIQYF.